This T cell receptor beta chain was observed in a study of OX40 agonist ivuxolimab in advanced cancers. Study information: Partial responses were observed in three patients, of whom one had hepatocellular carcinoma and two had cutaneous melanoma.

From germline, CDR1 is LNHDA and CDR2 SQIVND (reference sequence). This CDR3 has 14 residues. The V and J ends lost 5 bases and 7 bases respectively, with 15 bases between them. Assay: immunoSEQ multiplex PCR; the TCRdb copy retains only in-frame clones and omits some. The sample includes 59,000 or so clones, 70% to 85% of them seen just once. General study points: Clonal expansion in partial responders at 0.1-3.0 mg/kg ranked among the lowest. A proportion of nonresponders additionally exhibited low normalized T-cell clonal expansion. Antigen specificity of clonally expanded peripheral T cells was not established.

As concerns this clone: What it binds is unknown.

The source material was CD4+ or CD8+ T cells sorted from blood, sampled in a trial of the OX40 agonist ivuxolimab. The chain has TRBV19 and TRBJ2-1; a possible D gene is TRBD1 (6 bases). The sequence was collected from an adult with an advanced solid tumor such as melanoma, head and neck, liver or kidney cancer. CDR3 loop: CASSALQGLNEQFF. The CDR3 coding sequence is TGTGCCAGTAGTGCGTTACAGGGTTTGAATGAGCAGTTCTTC.